This TCR beta chain was recorded in a study of post-analysis software for immune sequencing data. Notes on the study in general: Comparison of patients with controls showed five TRBV segments more frequent in patients, TRBV5-6, TRBV5-1 and TRBV20-1 among them. Batch-mates among the samples co-clustered strongly by F measure.

The library was made from cDNA and included unique molecular identifiers. TCRdb redid the calling of the PCR reads with MiXCR, one entry per CDR3 protein. Among approximately 360,000 distinct CDR3 sequences listed, roughly 35% were seen once. The CDR3 is 13 residues long. Germline CDR1 SEHNR, CDR2 FQNEAQ (reference sequence). V lost 8 bases to trimming and J lost 11 bases, with 21 bases between them. This clonotype was found a few times. Its specificity is unknown. Sequencing was performed on blood. This TCR was recovered from a girl under 18 with multiple sclerosis. The rearrangement links TRBV7-9 to TRBJ1-1, with a weak D call TRBD1 (5 bases). In DNA, the CDR3 is TGTGCCAGCGGCCAAAGACACAGACAGAAGGCTTTCTTT. Translated, it gives CASGQRHRQKAFF.